This T cell receptor beta chain was retrieved from a study of control samples from healthy donors and cancer patients. Germline-derived CDR1 and CDR2 are MDHEN and SYDVKM. This CDR3 spans 15 amino acids. The V end lost 0 bases, the J end lost 0 bases, and 3 bases lay between the germline ends. The sample holds one count of this clone. Assay used: immunoSEQ multiplex PCR; TCRdb lists only in-frame clones, some missing. The sample gives about 410,000 clones, 80% to 95% of which show up once; just under 6.5% is in the top ten. This clonotype originated in a man aged 35 to 55 with head and neck cancer. Sample: PBMCs. This rearrangement joins TRBV28 to TRBJ2-6; no clear D. CDR3 nucleotide sequence: TGTGCCAGCAGTTTATGGTTCTCTGGGGCCAACGTCCTGACTTTC. It yields the protein CASSLWFSGANVLTF.